These 20 T cell receptor beta chains came from one sample sequenced in a study of beta chain features in type 1 diabetes. Reverse transcription of all isolated RNA meant that expressed TCRB transcripts were sequenced. Here immunoSEQ multiplex PCR was the method, and the copy in TCRdb shows in-frame clones only, minus some. The table lists about 260,000 clones, approximately 70% of them singletons, with approximately 0.053% in the top ten. The sequenced sample consisted of naive CD4+ T cells from blood. Every receptor here comes from a man aged 25-45 years in good health.

This chain uses TRBV10-3 with TRBJ2-2; 8 nucleotides match TRBD2. V shed 9 bases and J 2 bases; nucleotides not matched to a gene: 8. The CDR3 extends over 15 amino acids. In germline, CDR1 is ENHRY, CDR2 SYGVKD. DNA of the CDR3: TGTGCCATTCACAAGAGCGGGAGCAACACCGGGGAGCTGTTTTTT. Translated: CAIHKSGSNTGELFF.

This chain uses TRBV30 with TRBJ2-3; 7 bases map to TRBD1. The CDR3 is 12 amino acids. V was clipped by 0 bases and J by 7 bases; unmatched bases: 1. CDR1 is GTSNPN, CDR2 SVGIG, per germline (reference sequence). For the CDR3, the DNA is TGTGCCTGGAGTGTACAGGGGCATACGCAGTATTTT. Its protein is CAWSVQGHTQYF.

The gene calls are TRBV30 and TRBJ2-1, with D possibly matching TRBD1 (6 bases). The CDR3 runs 14 residues. Trimming pared 5 bases from V and 3 bases from J, leaving 14 bases between. Germline V lookup: CDR1 GTSNPN, CDR2 SVGIG (reference sequence). The CDR3 loop is CAWDRDTNYNEQFF. For the CDR3, the DNA is TGTGCCTGGGACCGGGACACAAACTACAATGAGCAGTTCTTC.

The chain recombines TRBV15 with TRBJ2-5, with TRBD1 matching over 7 bases. The CDR3 sequence is 18 residues long. Trimming cost V 1 base and J 5 bases; bases outside gene matches: 16. The germline CDR1 and CDR2 sequences are LNHNV and YYDKDF (reference sequence). In nucleotides, the CDR3 is TGTGCCACCAGCAGAGCCTATTTGACAGGGTACCTAGGCGAGACCCAGTACTTC. Its protein product is CATSRAYLTGYLGETQYF.

The V gene is TRBV19, the J gene TRBJ1-1; D is perhaps TRBD1 (6 bases). In germline, CDR1 is LNHDA, CDR2 SQIVND (reference sequence). The length of the CDR3 is 14 residues. Trimming took 2 bases from V and 1 from J, leaving 8 bases between them. CDR3 protein: CASSIQGQNTEAFF. The CDR3 nucleotides are TGTGCCAGTAGTATACAGGGACAGAACACTGAAGCTTTCTTT. Full variable domain (rest looked up from reference TRBV19 and TRBJ1-1): DGGITQSPKYLFRKEGQNVTLSCEQNLNHDAMYWYRQDPGQGLRLIYYSQIVNDFQKGDIAEGYSVSREKKESFPLTVTSAQKNPTAFYLCASSIQGQNTEAFFGQGTRLTVV.

The sample holds a few counts of this clone. The rearrangement links TRBV29-1 to TRBJ1-4, with 7 bases that match TRBD1. This CDR3 has 12 residues. Germline CDR1 reads SQVTM; CDR2 reads ANQGSEA. V was clipped by 6 bases and J by 4 bases; unmatched bases: 2. As DNA, the CDR3 is TGCAGCGTGGGACAGAGTAATGAAAAACTGTTTTTT. It specifies CSVGQSNEKLFF.

The rearrangement uses TRBV15 and TRBJ2-6, with D maybe TRBD2 (6 bases). This CDR3 has 16 amino acids. Trimming stripped 0 bases from V and 3 bases from J, with 9 bases between. The germline V gene has CDR1 LNHNV and CDR2 YYDKDF (reference sequence). The CDR3 spells CATSREAGYGANVLTF. As DNA, the CDR3 is TGTGCCACCAGCAGAGAGGCGGGGTATGGGGCCAACGTCCTGACTTTC.

The chain has TRBV4-3 and TRBJ2-1; no clear D gene. The V end was cut by 0 bases, the J end by 4 bases, with 13 bases between. CDR1 and CDR2 (germline): LGHNA, YSLEER. This CDR3 is 16 amino acids long. CDR3 amino acids: CASSQDAALTYNEQFF. The DNA of the CDR3 is TGCGCCAGCAGCCAAGACGCAGCTCTAACATACAATGAGCAGTTCTTC.

The chain carries TRBV12-5 and TRBJ2-1; D remains ambiguous. From germline, CDR1 is LGHNT and CDR2 FRNRAP. This CDR3 contains 15 residues. V was shortened by 8 bases and J by 0 bases, with 14 bases between the two germline ends. CDR3 nucleotide sequence: TGTGCTAGTACTCCCACGGAGAGCTCCTACAATGAGCAGTTCTTC. It translates to CASTPTESSYNEQFF. Filled out from reference TRBV12-5 and TRBJ2-1, the complete variable domain reads DARVTQTPRHKVTEMGQEVTMRCQPILGHNTVFWYRQTMMQGLELLAYFRNRAPLDDSGMPKDRFSAEMPDATLATLKIQPSEPRDSAVYFCASTPTESSYNEQFFGPGTRLTVL.

This clone turned up a few times. The rearrangement uses TRBV7-2 and TRBJ2-7; D gene uncertain. The CDR3 extends over 14 amino acids. Trimming removed 2 bases from V and 3 bases from J, with 11 bases in between. The germline CDR1 and CDR2 sequences are SGHTA and FQGNSA. CDR3 nucleotide sequence: TGTGCCAGCAGCTTATCTCCGAGCTTCTACGAGCAGTACTTC. Translation: CASSLSPSFYEQYF.

The J gene is TRBJ1-2, the V gene TRBV30; 7 bases are a match to TRBD1. Trimming at V came to 8 bases and at J to 0 bases, leaving 12 bases not matched to a gene. CDR1 GTSNPN and CDR2 SVGIG come from the germline V gene (reference sequence). CDR3 length: 15 amino acids. This CDR3 reads CAGLGTEPSNYGYTF. In DNA form, the CDR3 reads TGTGCCGGCCTGGGGACAGAACCTTCTAACTATGGCTACACCTTC.

As for this clone: Distinct nucleotide sequences in the sample also encode this CDR3. The rearrangement links TRBV30 to TRBJ1-1, with a tentative D call TRBD1 (6 bases). CDR3 length: 13 residues. CDR1 and CDR2 from the germline V gene are GTSNPN and SVGIG (reference sequence). V shed 0 bases and J shed 3 bases, with 8 bases lying between them. The CDR3: CAWSVRGHTEAFF. In nucleotides, the CDR3 is TGTGCCTGGAGTGTCAGGGGTCACACTGAAGCTTTCTTT.

To note about this clone: This CDR3 is also generated by other DNA sequences in the sample. The gene calls are TRBV7-2 and TRBJ2-3; no reliable D call. Germline loops: CDR1 SGHTA, CDR2 FQGNSA. CDR3 length: 11 residues. With 2 bases removed from V and 6 bases from J, the gap between germline ends came to 3 bases. The CDR3 nucleotides are TGTGCCAGCAGCTTAAGGGATACGCAGTATTTT. As protein: CASSLRDTQYF.

In its sample, this clone was seen a few times. V gene TRBV29-1 combines with J gene TRBJ2-7; D remains ambiguous. The CDR3 runs to 12 residues. Germline CDR1 reads SQVTM; CDR2 reads ANQGSEA. Between the trimmed V and J ends, which lost 4 bases and 9 bases, there was a span of 16 bases. As DNA, the CDR3 is TGCAGCGTTGGCTATTCCCTCACGGGGCAGTACTTC. As protein: CSVGYSLTGQYF.

The V and J genes are TRBV13 and TRBJ2-7; maybe TRBD2 (5 bases). Trimming took off 6 bases at V and 4 bases at J, with 7 bases between the two ends. Germline-derived CDR1 and CDR2 are PRHDT and FYEKMQ (reference sequence). CDR3 size: 11 residues. The CDR3 sequence: CASRRGYEQYF. The CDR3 coding sequence is TGTGCCAGCAGAAGAGGGTACGAGCAGTACTTC.

This chain connects TRBV7-2 to TRBJ2-5; no firm D call. Trimming stripped 5 bases from V and 5 bases from J, with 12 bases between. The V gene's germline CDR1 is SGHTA and CDR2 FQGNSA. CDR3 length: 13 residues. The CDR3 spells CASSPNRRETQYF. DNA for the CDR3: TGTGCCAGCAGCCCGAATCGGCGGGAGACCCAGTACTTC.

The rearrangement joins TRBV27 to TRBJ2-5; D gene ambiguous. The germline V and J ends were trimmed by 6 bases and 9 bases, with 20 bases remaining between them. CDR3 length: 14 residues. From germline, CDR1 is MNHEY and CDR2 SMNVEV (reference sequence). The CDR3 here is CASRPLVGIRAQYF. The CDR3 DNA reads TGTGCCAGCAGGCCCCTTGTGGGGATAAGGGCCCAGTACTTC.

The count of this clone is one. The chain has TRBV25-1 and TRBJ2-2; D is unresolved. Germline CDR1 MGHDK, CDR2 SYGVNS. V was pared by 1 base and J by 1 base, with 4 bases between. This CDR3 comprises 14 residues. CDR3 nucleotides: TGTGCCAGCAGTGAATCTCGGAACACCGGGGAGCTGTTTTTT. This codes for CASSESRNTGELFF.

This clone showed up just a few times. The V gene is TRBV18, the J gene TRBJ2-1; TRBD2 agrees at 13 bases. Germline-derived CDR1 and CDR2 are KGHSH and LQKENI. The junction had 4 bases not matched to a gene; V was cut back by 3 bases and J by 8 bases. The CDR3 length is 15 residues. The CDR3: CASSPRTSGGDEQFF. DNA of the CDR3: TGTGCCAGCTCACCGAGGACTAGCGGGGGTGATGAGCAGTTCTTC.

The chain combines TRBV7-9 with TRBJ1-3; 7 nucleotides align to TRBD1. The germline V gene encodes CDR1 SEHNR and CDR2 FQNEAQ (reference sequence). Trimming cost V 8 bases and J 2 bases; bases outside gene matches: 3. The CDR3 is 13 amino acids. CDR3 bases: TGTGCCAGCGACAGGGACGCTGGAAACACCATATATTTT. Residues: CASDRDAGNTIYF.